The present TCR beta chain was sequenced within a study of blood T cell repertoires in COVID-19. The assay was immunoSEQ multiplex PCR, and TCRdb's table has in-frame clones only and misses some. Of 200,000 to 250,000 clones in the sample, around four fifths were seen once. In its sample, this clone was seen a few times. Germline values: CDR1 LNHDA, CDR2 SQIVND (reference sequence). The length of the CDR3 is 13 residues. After removal of 5 bases from V and 7 bases from J, the junction contained 6 bases not matched to a gene. Sequenced input: peripheral blood. This receptor was taken from a woman between 70 and 85 years old with COVID-19, enrolled during active disease. J is TRBJ1-2 and V is TRBV19; 8 bases fit TRBD1. The CDR3 sequence is CASSLDRVRGYTF. In DNA, the CDR3 is TGTGCCAGTAGTTTGGACAGGGTACGTGGCTACACCTTC.